This T cell receptor (beta chain) was found in a study of blood T cells in healthy people across ages. Primers used in a second PCR of about 6 to 11 cycles were a sample-barcoded 5' primer and a J-beta primer mix. Each cDNA molecule was tagged by a template-switch adaptor with 12 random nucleotides. Every sample gave at least 2.5 million paired-end reads containing CDR3. From the 5' RACE reads, TCRdb called clonotypes with MiXCR, one entry per CDR3 protein. The profile shows about 640,000 distinct CDR3 sequences, 45% to 65% of them singletons. Findings and caveats of the study: Without sorted subsets, naive and antigen-experienced compartments could not be conclusively compared.

About this clonotype itself: Its antigen remains unknown. Its ends do not fully match the called genes, so a read error is possible.

Germline values: CDR1 MGHRA, CDR2 YSYEKL. CDR3 length: 14 amino acids. Sequencing used blood. The clonotype was recovered from a man between 60 and 75 years old in good health. The chain recombines TRBV4-1 with TRBJ2-5; D gene uncertain. The CDR3 protein is CASSQVPGKETQYF. The CDR3 DNA reads as TGCGCCAGCAGTCAAGTCCCAGGAAAAGAGACCCAGTACTTC.